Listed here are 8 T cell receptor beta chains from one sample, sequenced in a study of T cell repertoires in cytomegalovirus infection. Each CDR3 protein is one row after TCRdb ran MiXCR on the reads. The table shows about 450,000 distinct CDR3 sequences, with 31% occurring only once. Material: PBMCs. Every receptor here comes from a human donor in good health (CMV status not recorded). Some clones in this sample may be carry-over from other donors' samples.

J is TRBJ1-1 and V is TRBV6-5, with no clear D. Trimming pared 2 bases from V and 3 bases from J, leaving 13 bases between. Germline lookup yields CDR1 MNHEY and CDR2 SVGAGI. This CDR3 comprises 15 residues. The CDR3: CASSYLEFEDTEAFF. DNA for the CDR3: TGTGCCAGCAGTTACCTTGAATTTGAGGACACTGAAGCTTTCTTT.

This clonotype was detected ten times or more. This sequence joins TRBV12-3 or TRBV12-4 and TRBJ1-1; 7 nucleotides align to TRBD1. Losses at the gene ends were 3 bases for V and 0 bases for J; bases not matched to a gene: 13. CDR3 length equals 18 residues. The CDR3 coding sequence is TGTGCCAGCAGTTTTAGGGCGAGGGGGCTAATGGTGAACACTGAAGCTTTCTTT. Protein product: CASSFRARGLMVNTEAFF.

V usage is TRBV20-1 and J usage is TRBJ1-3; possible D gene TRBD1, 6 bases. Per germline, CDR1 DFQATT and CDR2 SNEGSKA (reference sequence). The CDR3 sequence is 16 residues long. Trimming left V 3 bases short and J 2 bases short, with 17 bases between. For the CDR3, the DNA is TGCAGTGCTAGGGGGGGGGCTTCAGGGCCTGGAAACACCATATATTTT. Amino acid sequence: CSARGGASGPGNTIYF.

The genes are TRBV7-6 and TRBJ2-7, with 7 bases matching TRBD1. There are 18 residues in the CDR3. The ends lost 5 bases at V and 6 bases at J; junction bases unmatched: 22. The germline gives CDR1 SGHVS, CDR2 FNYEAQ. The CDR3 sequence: CASSLEATPGQISTEQYF. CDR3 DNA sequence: TGTGCCAGCAGCCTCGAAGCCACCCCGGGACAGATAAGCACCGAGCAGTACTTC.

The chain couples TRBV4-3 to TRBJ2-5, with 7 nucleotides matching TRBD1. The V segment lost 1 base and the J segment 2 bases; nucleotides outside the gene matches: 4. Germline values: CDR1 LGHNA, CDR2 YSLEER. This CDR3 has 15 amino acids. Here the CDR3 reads CASSQVPGQQETQYF. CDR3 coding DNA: TGCGCCAGCAGCCAAGTCCCGGGACAGCAAGAGACCCAGTACTTC.

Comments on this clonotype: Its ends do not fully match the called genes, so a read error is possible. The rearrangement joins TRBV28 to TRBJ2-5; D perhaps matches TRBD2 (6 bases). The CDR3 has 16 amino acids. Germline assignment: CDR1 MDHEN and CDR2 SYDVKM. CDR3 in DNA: TGTGCCAGCAGTTTAAGGGAGGCGAGGGTCCGAGAGACCCAGTCCTTC. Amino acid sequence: CASSLREARVRETQSF.

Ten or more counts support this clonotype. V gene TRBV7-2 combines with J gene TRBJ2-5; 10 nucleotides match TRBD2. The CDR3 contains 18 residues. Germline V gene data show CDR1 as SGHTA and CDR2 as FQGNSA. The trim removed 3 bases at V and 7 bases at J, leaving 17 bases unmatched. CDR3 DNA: TGTGCCAGCAGCTTTAGGGCTAGCGGGGGCCTTAATGGGAGGACCCAGTACTTC. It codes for CASSFRASGGLNGRTQYF.

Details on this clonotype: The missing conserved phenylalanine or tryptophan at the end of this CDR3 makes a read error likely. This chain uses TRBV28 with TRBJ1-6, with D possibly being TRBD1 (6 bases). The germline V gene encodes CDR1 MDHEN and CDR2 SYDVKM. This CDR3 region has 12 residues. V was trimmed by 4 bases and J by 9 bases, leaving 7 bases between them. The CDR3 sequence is CASSYRVSPLHY. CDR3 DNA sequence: TGTGCCAGCAGTTACAGGGTTTCACCCCTCCACTAT.